A single sample is the source of the 24 T cell receptor beta chains below, sequenced in a study of regulatory T cells in long-lasting Graves disease. As to time point: persistent/refractory GD, antithyroid drugs over 5 years with positive TRAb. There was RNA extracted from PBMCs, and the TCR library was made from it. Arm-PCR of CDR3 regions and iRepertoire HTBI primers were the basis on which TCR beta libraries were built. TCRdb reprocessed the multiplex PCR reads with MiXCR, giving one entry per CDR3 protein. The top ten clones hold around 7% of a sample with some 430,000 distinct CDR3 sequences, about a fifth of them seen once. Sequencing used peripheral blood mononuclear cells (PBMCs), obtained when the disease was refractory, from a patient treated with antithyroid drugs. These receptors were obtained from a female donor with Graves disease.

This clonotype turned up a few times. This sequence joins TRBV9 and TRBJ2-7; 10 nucleotides align to TRBD1. Germline V gene data show CDR1 as SGDLS and CDR2 as YYNGEE. Trimming at V came to 3 bases and at J to 6 bases, leaving 12 bases not matched to a gene. The CDR3 loop spans 16 amino acids. The CDR3 coding sequence is TGTGCCAGCAGCGAGACAGGGGGCGTTAGAGTAAGCGAGCAGTACTTC. This gives the protein CASSETGGVRVSEQYF.

V gene TRBV20-1 combines with J gene TRBJ2-2; D is possibly TRBD1 or TRBD2 (5 bases each). V gave up 4 bases and J gave up 5 bases, with 14 bases separating them. From germline, CDR1 is DFQATT and CDR2 SNEGSKA (reference sequence). The length of the CDR3 is 14 residues. The CDR3 is CSAKEGLGTGELFF. The CDR3 DNA is TGCAGTGCTAAAGAGGGGCTCGGGACCGGGGAGCTGTTTTTT.

This clonotype occurred a few times. The chain joins TRBV20-1 to TRBJ1-5; D unclear. Germline CDR1 is DFQATT and CDR2 is SNEGSKA (reference sequence). Trimming took 1 base from V and 11 from J, leaving 15 bases between them. The CDR3 has 13 residues. The CDR3 sequence: CSARGTLLTAQHF. CDR3 coding DNA: TGCAGTGCTAGAGGGACCCTGCTAACAGCCCAGCATTTT.

This clonotype was detected a few times. This chain links TRBV7-3 with TRBJ1-2, with D maybe TRBD1 (6 bases). CDR1 SGHTA and CDR2 FQGTGA come from the germline V gene. The CDR3 runs 17 residues. V was trimmed by 5 bases and J by 4 bases, leaving 23 bases between them. Written as DNA, the CDR3 is TGTGCCAGCAGCCCCGGGAGGACGGGGGCCGACCCCTATGGCTACACCTTC. Protein: CASSPGRTGADPYGYTF. The variable domain in full, with the rest retrieved from reference TRBV7-3 and TRBJ1-2, is GAGVSQTPSNKVTEKGKYVELRCDPISGHTALYWYRQSLGQGPEFLIYFQGTGAADDSGLPNDRFFAVRPEGSVSTLKIQRTERGDSAVYLCASSPGRTGADPYGYTFGSGTRLTVV.

This clonotype was observed many times. The gene calls are TRBV7-9 and TRBJ1-2, with D uncertain. Trimming left V 5 bases short and J 4 bases short, with 8 bases between. Germline V gene sequence: CDR1 SEHNR, CDR2 FQNEAQ (reference sequence). The CDR3 is made up of 12 amino acids. CDR3 loop: CASSPGIYGYTF. The CDR3 DNA sequence: TGTGCCAGCAGCCCCGGGATCTATGGCTACACCTTC.

This clonotype was detected only once. The junction shows a germline mismatch at one end, possibly a read error. The V call is TRBV9, the J call TRBJ2-7; D gene unclear. The germline CDR1 and CDR2 sequences are SGDLS and YYNGEE. The CDR3 is 12 residues long. The CDR3 protein is CASSALGSEQYF. CDR3 sequence (DNA): TGCGCCAGCAGCGCCCTGGGGTCAGAGCAGTACTTC.

This clonotype was counted many times. The CDR3 protein is CATQGSERGTYGYTF. DNA of the CDR3: TGTGCCACCCAAGGCTCTGAGCGGGGGACCTATGGCTACACCTTC. The V gene is TRBV3-1, the J gene TRBJ1-2; tentatively, D is TRBD1 (5 bases). The CDR3 has 15 amino acids. Trimming cost V 10 bases and J 4 bases, with 22 bases left between them. Per the germline V gene, CDR1 is LGHDT and CDR2 is YNNKEL (reference sequence).

This chain connects TRBV7-3 to TRBJ1-1, with D hard to call. The CDR3 loop spans 18 amino acids. V shed 4 bases and J shed 0 bases, with 21 bases lying between them. The germline V gene encodes CDR1 SGHTA and CDR2 FQGTGA. CDR3 nucleotide sequence: TGTGCCAGCAGCTACACCCTTTTGCGGGCAGACCTGAACACTGAAGCTTTCTTT. Translating gives CASSYTLLRADLNTEAFF.

This clonotype turned up a few times. This rearrangement joins TRBV6-2 or TRBV6-3 to TRBJ2-7; 7 bases line up with TRBD1. The germline gives CDR1 MNHEY, CDR2 SVGEGT. Trimming cost V 2 bases and J 7 bases; bases outside gene matches: 11. The CDR3 length is 15 residues. In DNA, the CDR3 is TGTGCCAGCAGTTACATGGGACAGAGCCCTCTGGAGCAGTACTTC. Protein sequence: CASSYMGQSPLEQYF.

This clonotype was observed a few times. V and J are TRBV19 and TRBJ2-7; a weak D match, TRBD1 (7 bases). Germline V gene lookup returns CDR1 LNHDA and CDR2 SQIVND (reference sequence). Deletions cut 7 bases from V and 3 bases from J, with 19 bases between. This CDR3 is built from 15 residues. The CDR3 loop reads CASTPGAGGFYEQYF. CDR3 sequence (DNA): TGTGCCAGTACCCCGGGGGCAGGGGGATTCTACGAGCAGTACTTC.

The chain recombines TRBV6-1 with TRBJ1-1; tentatively, D is TRBD1 (6 bases). This CDR3 is built from 13 residues. V was shortened by 4 bases and J by 5 bases, with 11 bases between the two germline ends. Germline-derived CDR1 and CDR2 are MNHNS and SASEGT. CDR3 sequence reads: CASSAVGGTEAFF. DNA of the CDR3: TGTGCCAGCAGTGCTGTAGGGGGGACTGAAGCTTTCTTT.

The chain employs TRBV7-2 and TRBJ1-1; D is perhaps TRBD1 (5 bases). The germline V and J ends were trimmed by 3 bases and 11 bases, with 19 bases remaining between them. The CDR3 consists of 14 residues. Germline V lookup: CDR1 SGHTA, CDR2 FQGNSA. CDR3 bases: TGTGCCAGCAGCTTGGGACCCTTTAGTCGGTTGGCTTTCTTT. Residues: CASSLGPFSRLAFF.

This clonotype was counted ten times or more. This rearrangement joins TRBV30 to TRBJ2-5; D call uncertain. With 1 base removed from V and 4 bases from J, the gap between germline ends came to 13 bases. The CDR3 is made up of 14 amino acids. Germline V CDR1 and CDR2: GTSNPN, SVGIG (reference sequence). Here the CDR3 DNA reads TGTGCCTGGAGTGGAATTAGTCGCAGAGAGACCCAGTACTTC. Residues: CAWSGISRRETQYF.

Concerning this clonotype: A clone one base away is much larger, so this may be a read error. The DNA of the CDR3 is TGTGCCAGCAGCTCGGCGTGGAAACAGGTTCCACAAGGGGTCTGCGAGCAGTACTTC. This translates into CASSSAWKQVPQGVCEQYF. V is TRBV27 and J is TRBJ2-7; a possible D gene is TRBD1 (5 bases). This CDR3 contains 19 residues. V dropped 6 bases and J dropped 6 bases, with 33 bases sitting between them. Looked up from germline, CDR1 is MNHEY and CDR2 is SMNVEV (reference sequence).

This clonotype was seen a handful of times. The chain recombines TRBV20-1 with TRBJ1-2; D unresolved. The V gene's germline CDR1 is DFQATT and CDR2 SNEGSKA (reference sequence). The CDR3 totals 12 residues. V dropped 5 bases and J dropped 5 bases, with 12 bases sitting between them. The CDR3 coding sequence is TGCAGTGCTGACGGAGGATCATATGGCTACACCTTC. This gives the protein CSADGGSYGYTF.

This clonotype was observed once. The rearrangement links TRBV4-1 to TRBJ1-6; D not resolved. The CDR3 has 16 amino acids. In germline, CDR1 is MGHRA, CDR2 YSYEKL. V was cut by 1 base and J by 0 bases, with 7 bases left in between. The CDR3 coding sequence is TGCGCCAGCAGCCAAGGAACGCTCTCCTATAATTCACCCCTCCACTTT. This translates into CASSQGTLSYNSPLHF.

Ten or more counts support this clonotype. This sequence joins TRBV7-8 and TRBJ1-1; D gene unclear. CDR1 SGHVS and CDR2 FQNEAQ come from the germline V gene. Trimming left V 1 base short and J 0 bases short, with 9 bases between. CDR3 length equals 15 residues. CDR3 protein: CASSLDGNMNTEAFF. Written as DNA, the CDR3 is TGTGCCAGCAGCTTAGATGGGAACATGAACACTGAAGCTTTCTTT.

This clonotype was counted at least ten times. The chain carries TRBV12-3 or TRBV12-4 and TRBJ2-7; no reliable D call. The V gene lost 7 bases and the J gene lost 4 bases, with 11 bases spanning the gap. The CDR3 covers 12 residues. For the CDR3, the DNA is TGTGCCAGCAACAATTGGGGATACGAGCAGTACTTC. Protein: CASNNWGYEQYF.

The CDR3 spells CASSESGNIITQYF. The CDR3 nucleotides read TGTGCCAGCAGTGAATCGGGCAATATAATTACGCAGTATTTT. This chain links TRBV25-1 with TRBJ2-3; no clear D. In germline, CDR1 is MGHDK, CDR2 SYGVNS. The CDR3 consists of 14 residues. Trimming took 1 base from V and 8 from J, leaving 13 bases between them.

A few counts support this clonotype. The chain is built from TRBV10-3 and TRBJ1-1, with a possible D match to TRBD1 (6 bases). Per the germline V gene, CDR1 is ENHRY and CDR2 is SYGVKD. Trimming took off 6 bases at V and 0 bases at J, with 14 bases between the two ends. The CDR3 runs to 15 residues. The CDR3 sequence is CAISGRGPLNTEAFF. The DNA for the CDR3 is TGTGCCATCAGCGGCAGGGGCCCCCTGAACACTGAAGCTTTCTTT.

The chain links TRBV19 to TRBJ2-1, with 9 nucleotides matching TRBD2. The CDR3 loop spans 15 amino acids. J lost 5 bases, V lost 5 bases, and 7 bases had no gene match. Germline assignment: CDR1 LNHDA and CDR2 SQIVND (reference sequence). The CDR3 region has the DNA TGTGCCAGTAGTTTTTGGACTAGCGTTAACAATGAGCAGTTCTTC. This gives the protein CASSFWTSVNNEQFF.

The V gene is TRBV10-3, the J gene TRBJ2-7, with D possibly being TRBD1 (6 bases). The germline V gene has CDR1 ENHRY and CDR2 SYGVKD. The CDR3 totals 11 residues. The V gene lost 7 bases and the J gene lost 5 bases, with 9 bases spanning the gap. CDR3: CAITRGDEQYF. DNA for the CDR3: TGTGCCATCACCAGGGGCGACGAGCAGTACTTC.

The sample holds many counts of this clonotype. The chain combines TRBV28 with TRBJ1-1; D not certain. The germline V gene has CDR1 MDHEN and CDR2 SYDVKM. Trimming cost V 6 bases and J 1 base, with 9 bases left between them. The CDR3 loop spans 13 amino acids. Written as DNA, the CDR3 is TGTGCCAGCAGCCCCCCGGAGAACACTGAAGCTTTCTTT. It is translated as CASSPPENTEAFF.

This sequence joins TRBV12-3 or TRBV12-4 and TRBJ2-3; D possibly corresponds to TRBD1 (6 bases). The V end lost 3 bases, the J end lost 0 bases, and 13 bases lay between the germline ends. This CDR3 region has 16 residues. CDR3 sequence (DNA): TGTGCCAGCAGTTTTTCCCAGACAGGTAGCACAGATACGCAGTATTTT. It codes for CASSFSQTGSTDTQYF.